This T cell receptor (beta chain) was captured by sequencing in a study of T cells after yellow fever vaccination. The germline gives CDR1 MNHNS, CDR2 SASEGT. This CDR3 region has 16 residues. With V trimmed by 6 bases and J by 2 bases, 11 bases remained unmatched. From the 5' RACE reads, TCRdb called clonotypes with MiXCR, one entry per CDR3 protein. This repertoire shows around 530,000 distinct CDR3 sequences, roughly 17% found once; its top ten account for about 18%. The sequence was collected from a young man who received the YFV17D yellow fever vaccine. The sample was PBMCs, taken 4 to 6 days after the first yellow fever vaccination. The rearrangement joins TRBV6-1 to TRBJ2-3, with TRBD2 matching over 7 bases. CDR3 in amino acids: CASRTIGGSFTDTQYF. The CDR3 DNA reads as TGTGCCAGCAGGACAATCGGGGGGAGCTTCACAGATACGCAGTATTTT.